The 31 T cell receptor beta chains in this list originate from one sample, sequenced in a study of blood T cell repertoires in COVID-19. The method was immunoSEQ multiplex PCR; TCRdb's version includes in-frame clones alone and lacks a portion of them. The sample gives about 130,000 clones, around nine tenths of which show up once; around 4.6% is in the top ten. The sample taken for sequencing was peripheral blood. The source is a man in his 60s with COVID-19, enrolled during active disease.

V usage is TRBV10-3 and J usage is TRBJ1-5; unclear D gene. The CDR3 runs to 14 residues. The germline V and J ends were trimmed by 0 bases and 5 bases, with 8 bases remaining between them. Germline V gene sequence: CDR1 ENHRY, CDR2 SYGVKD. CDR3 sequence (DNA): TGTGCCATCAGTGAGTCGGGAGGTCATCAGCCCCAGCATTTT. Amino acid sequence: CAISESGGHQPQHF.

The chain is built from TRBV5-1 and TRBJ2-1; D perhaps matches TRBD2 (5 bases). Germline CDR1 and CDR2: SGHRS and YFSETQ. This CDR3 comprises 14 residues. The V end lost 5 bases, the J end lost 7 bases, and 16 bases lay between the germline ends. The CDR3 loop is CASRAGFRGNEQFF. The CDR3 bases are TGCGCCAGCAGGGCCGGGTTCCGCGGGAATGAGCAGTTCTTC. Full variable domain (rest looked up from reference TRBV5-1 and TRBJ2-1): KAGVTQTPRYLIKTRGQQVTLSCSPISGHRSVSWYQQTPGQGLQFLFEYFSETQRNKGNFPGRFSGRQFSNSRSEMNVSTLELGDSALYLCASRAGFRGNEQFFGPGTRLTVL.

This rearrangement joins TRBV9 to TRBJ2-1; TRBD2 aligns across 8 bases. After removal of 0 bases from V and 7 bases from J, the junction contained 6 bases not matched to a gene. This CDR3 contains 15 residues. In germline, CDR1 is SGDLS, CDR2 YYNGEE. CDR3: CASSVVGGRWNEQFF. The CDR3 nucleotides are TGTGCCAGCAGCGTAGTTGGCGGGAGGTGGAATGAGCAGTTCTTC.

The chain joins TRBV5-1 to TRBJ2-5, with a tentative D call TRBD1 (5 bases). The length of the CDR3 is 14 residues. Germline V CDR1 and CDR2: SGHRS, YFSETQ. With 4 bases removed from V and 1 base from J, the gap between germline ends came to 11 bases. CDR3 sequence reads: CASSQGYIQETQYF. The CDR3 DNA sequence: TGCGCCAGCAGCCAGGGATACATCCAAGAGACCCAGTACTTC.

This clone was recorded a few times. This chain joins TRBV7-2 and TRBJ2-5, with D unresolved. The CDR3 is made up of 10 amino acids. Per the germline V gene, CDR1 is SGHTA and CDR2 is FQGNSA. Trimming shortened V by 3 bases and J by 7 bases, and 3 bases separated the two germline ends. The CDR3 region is CASSFGTQYF. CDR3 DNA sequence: TGTGCCAGCAGCTTCGGGACCCAGTACTTC.

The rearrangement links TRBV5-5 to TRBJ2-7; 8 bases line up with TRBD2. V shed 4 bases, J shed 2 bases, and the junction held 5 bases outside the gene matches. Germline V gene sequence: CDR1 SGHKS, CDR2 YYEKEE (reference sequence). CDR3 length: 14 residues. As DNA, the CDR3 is TGTGCCAGCAGCCCGGGACTAGGGGCCTACGAGCAGTACTTC. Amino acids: CASSPGLGAYEQYF.

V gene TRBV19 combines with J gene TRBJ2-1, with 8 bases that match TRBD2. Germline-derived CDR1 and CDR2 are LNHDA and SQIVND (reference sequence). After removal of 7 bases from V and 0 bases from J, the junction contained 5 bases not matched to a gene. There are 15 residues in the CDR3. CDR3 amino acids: CASKSGRNSYNEQFF. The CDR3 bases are TGTGCCAGTAAAAGCGGGAGAAACTCCTACAATGAGCAGTTCTTC.

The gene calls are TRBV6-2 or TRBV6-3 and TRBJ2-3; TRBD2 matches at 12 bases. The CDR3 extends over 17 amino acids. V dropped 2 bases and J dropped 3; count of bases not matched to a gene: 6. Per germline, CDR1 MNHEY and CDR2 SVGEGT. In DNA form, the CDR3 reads TGTGCCAGCAGTTACCCCCCTCTAGCGGGAGGGACAGATACGCAGTATTTT. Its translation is CASSYPPLAGGTDTQYF.

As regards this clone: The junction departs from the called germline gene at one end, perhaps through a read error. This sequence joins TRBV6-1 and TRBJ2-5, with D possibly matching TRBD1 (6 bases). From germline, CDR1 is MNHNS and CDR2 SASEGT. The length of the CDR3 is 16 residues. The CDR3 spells CASSKAPTIQGETQYF. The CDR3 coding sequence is TGTGCCAGCAGTAAAGCCCCTACCATCCAGGGGGAGACCCAGTACTTC.

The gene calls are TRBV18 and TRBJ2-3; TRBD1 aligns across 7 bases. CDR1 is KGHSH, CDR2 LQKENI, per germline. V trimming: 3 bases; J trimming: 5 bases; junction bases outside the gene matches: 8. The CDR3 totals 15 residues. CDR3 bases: TGTGCCAGCTCACCTCGCGGACAGGCCGGAGATACGCAGTATTTT. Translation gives CASSPRGQAGDTQYF.

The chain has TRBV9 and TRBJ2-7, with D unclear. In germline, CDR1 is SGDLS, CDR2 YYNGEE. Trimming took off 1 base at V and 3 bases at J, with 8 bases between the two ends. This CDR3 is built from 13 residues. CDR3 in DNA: TGTGCCAGCAGCGTAAGCCCGGGCTACGAGCAGTACTTC. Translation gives CASSVSPGYEQYF.

The CDR3 DNA reads TGTGCCAGCAGTGAAGCGCTTGTATTTGGGCTGAACCTCAATGAGCAGTTCTTC. It encodes CASSEALVFGLNLNEQFF. The chain has TRBV2 and TRBJ2-1, with D unclear. This CDR3 has 18 residues. V was clipped by 0 bases and J by 6 bases, with 21 bases between them. Germline CDR1 is SNHLY and CDR2 is FYNNEI.

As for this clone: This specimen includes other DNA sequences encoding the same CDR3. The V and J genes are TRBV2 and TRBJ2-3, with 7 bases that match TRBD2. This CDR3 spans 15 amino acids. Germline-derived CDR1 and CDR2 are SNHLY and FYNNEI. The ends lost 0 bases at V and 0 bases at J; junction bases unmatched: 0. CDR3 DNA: TGTGCCAGCAGTGAAGCGCGGGGGAGCACAGATACGCAGTATTTT. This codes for CASSEARGSTDTQYF.

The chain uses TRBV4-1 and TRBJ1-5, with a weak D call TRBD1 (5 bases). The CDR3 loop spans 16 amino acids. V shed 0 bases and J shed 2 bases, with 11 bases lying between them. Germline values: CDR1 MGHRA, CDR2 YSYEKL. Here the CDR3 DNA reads TGCGCCAGCAGCCAAGATAACAGGATAGGCAATCAGCCCCAGCATTTT. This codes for CASSQDNRIGNQPQHF.

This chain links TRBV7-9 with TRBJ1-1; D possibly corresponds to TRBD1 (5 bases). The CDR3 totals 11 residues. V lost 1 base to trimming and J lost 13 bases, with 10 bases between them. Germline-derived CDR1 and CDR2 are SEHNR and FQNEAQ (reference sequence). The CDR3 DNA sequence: TGTGCCAGCAGCTTAGGGACAACCGTTTTCTTT. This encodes CASSLGTTVFF. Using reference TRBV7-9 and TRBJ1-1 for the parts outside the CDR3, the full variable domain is DTGVSQNPRHKITKRGQNVTFRCDPISEHNRLYWYRQTLGQGPEFLTYFQNEAQLEKSRLLSDRFSAERPKGSFSTLEIQRTEQGDSAMYLCASSLGTTVFFGQGTRLTVV.

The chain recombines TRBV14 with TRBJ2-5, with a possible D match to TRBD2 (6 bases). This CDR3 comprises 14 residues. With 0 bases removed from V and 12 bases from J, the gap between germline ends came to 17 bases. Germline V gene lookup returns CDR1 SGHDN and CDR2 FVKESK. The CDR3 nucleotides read TGTGCCAGCAGCCAAGAACACGGGAGAGGGGCAAAGTACTTC. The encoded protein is CASSQEHGRGAKYF.

The CDR3 sequence: CASSFWTGNAEAFF. For the CDR3, the DNA is TGTGCCAGCAGCTTTTGGACAGGTAACGCTGAAGCTTTCTTT. The chain carries TRBV7-9 and TRBJ1-1, with TRBD1 matching 7 bases. V gave up 3 bases and J gave up 6 bases; unmatched junction bases: 7. This CDR3 comprises 14 residues. CDR1 SEHNR and CDR2 FQNEAQ come from the germline V gene (reference sequence).

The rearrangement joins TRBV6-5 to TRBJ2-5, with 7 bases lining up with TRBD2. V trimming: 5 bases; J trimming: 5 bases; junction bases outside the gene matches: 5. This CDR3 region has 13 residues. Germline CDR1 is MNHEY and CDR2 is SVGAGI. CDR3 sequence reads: CASSRREGETQYF. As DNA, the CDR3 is TGTGCCAGCAGTCGCAGGGAGGGGGAGACCCAGTACTTC.

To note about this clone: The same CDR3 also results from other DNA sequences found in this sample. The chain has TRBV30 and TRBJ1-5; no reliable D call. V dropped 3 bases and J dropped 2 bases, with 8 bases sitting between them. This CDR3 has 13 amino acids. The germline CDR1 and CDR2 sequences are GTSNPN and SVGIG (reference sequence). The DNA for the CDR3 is TGTGCCTGGAGCGGCGGGGGCAATCAGCCCCAGCATTTT. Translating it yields CAWSGGGNQPQHF.

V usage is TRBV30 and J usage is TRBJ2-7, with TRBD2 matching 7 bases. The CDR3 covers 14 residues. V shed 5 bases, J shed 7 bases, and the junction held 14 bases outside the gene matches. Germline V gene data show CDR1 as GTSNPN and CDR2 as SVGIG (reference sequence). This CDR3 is CAWCGGDGGGEQYF. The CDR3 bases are TGTGCCTGGTGTGGGGGGGACGGGGGAGGAGAGCAGTACTTC.

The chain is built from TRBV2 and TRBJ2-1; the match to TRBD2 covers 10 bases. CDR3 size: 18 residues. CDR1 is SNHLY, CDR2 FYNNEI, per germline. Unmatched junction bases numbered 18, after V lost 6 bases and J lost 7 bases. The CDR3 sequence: CASRSVVSSGSGMNEQFF. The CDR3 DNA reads TGTGCCAGCAGATCCGTGGTGTCTAGCGGGAGCGGGATGAATGAGCAGTTCTTC.

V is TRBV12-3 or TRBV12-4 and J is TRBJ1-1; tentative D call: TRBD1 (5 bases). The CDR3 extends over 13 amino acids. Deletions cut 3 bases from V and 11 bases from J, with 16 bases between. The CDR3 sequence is CASSLVRGNGAFF. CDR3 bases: TGTGCCAGCAGTTTGGTACGGGGGAACGGGGCTTTCTTT.

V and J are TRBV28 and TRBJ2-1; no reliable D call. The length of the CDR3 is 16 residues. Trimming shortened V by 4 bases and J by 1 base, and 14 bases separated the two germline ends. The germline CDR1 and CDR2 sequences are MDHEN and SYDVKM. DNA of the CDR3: TGTGCCAGCAGTTCATTGGAGTTGGTATCCTACAATGAGCAGTTCTTC. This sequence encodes CASSSLELVSYNEQFF.

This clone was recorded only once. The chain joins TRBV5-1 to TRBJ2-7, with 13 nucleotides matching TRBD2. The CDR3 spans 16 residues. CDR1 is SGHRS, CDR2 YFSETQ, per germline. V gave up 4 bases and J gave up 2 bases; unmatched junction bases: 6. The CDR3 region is CASSNKGLAGTYEQYF. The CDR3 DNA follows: TGCGCCAGCAGCAATAAGGGACTAGCGGGAACCTACGAGCAGTACTTC.

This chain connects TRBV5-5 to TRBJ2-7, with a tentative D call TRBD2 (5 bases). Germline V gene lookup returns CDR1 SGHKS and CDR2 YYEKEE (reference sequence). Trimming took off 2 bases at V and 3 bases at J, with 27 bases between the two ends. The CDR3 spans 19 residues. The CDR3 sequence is CASSFLLSGLGPDHYEQYF. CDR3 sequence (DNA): TGTGCCAGCAGCTTCCTACTTTCGGGGTTGGGCCCTGACCACTACGAGCAGTACTTC.

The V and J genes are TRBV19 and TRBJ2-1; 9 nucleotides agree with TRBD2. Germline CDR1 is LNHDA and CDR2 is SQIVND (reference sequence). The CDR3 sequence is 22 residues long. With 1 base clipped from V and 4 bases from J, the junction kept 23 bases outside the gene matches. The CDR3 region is CASSIGPGGIAGAKTTYNEQFF. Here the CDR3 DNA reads TGTGCCAGTAGTATAGGTCCCGGGGGGATAGCGGGAGCCAAGACAACATACAATGAGCAGTTCTTC.

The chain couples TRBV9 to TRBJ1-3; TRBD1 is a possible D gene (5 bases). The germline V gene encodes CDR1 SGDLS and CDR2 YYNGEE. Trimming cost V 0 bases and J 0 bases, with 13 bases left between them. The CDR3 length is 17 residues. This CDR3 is CASSVAGGPSSGNTIYF. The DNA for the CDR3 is TGTGCCAGCAGCGTAGCCGGGGGACCGAGCTCTGGAAACACCATATATTTT.

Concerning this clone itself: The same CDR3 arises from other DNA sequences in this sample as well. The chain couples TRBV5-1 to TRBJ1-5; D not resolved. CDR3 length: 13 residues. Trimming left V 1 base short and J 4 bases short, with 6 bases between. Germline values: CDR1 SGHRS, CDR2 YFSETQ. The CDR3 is CASSLSGNQPQHF. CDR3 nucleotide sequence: TGCGCCAGCAGCTTGTCAGGTAATCAGCCCCAGCATTTT.

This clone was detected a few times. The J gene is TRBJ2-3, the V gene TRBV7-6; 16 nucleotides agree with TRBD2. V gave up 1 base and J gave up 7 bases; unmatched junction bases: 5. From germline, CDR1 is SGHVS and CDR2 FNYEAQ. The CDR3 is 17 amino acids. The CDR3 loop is CASSLEGLAGGTYTQYF. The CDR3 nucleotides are TGTGCCAGCAGCTTAGAGGGACTAGCGGGAGGGACGTATACGCAGTATTTT.

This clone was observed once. The DNA for the CDR3 is TGTGCCAGCAGCTTCGACAGGGAAGAGACCCAGTACTTC. This encodes CASSFDREETQYF. The chain joins TRBV11-2 to TRBJ2-5; 7 nucleotides line up with TRBD1. In germline, CDR1 is SGHAT, CDR2 FQNNGV. This CDR3 is built from 13 residues. The J segment lost 3 bases and the V segment lost 3 bases, leaving 1 base of the junction unmatched. The complete variable domain, with remaining parts taken from reference TRBV11-2 and TRBJ2-5, reads EAGVAQSPRYKIIEKRQSVAFWCNPISGHATLYWYQQILGQGPKLLIQFQNNGVVDDSQLPKDRFSAERLKGVDSTLKIQPAKLEDSAVYLCASSFDREETQYFGPGTRLLVL.

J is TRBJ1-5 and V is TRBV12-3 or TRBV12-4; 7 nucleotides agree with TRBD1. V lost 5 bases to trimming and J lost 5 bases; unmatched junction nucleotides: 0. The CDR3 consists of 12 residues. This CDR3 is CASSRGHQPQHF. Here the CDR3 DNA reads TGTGCCAGCAGTAGGGGGCATCAGCCCCAGCATTTT.